The rows below give T cell receptor beta chains drawn from one sample of a study of blood T cells in healthy people across ages. TCRdb re-derived calls from the 5' RACE reads in MiXCR, one entry per CDR3 protein. The sample holds about 1 million distinct CDR3 sequences, 35% to 55% seen once. Source material: blood. Receptors originate from a woman aged 55-70 years in good health. Both conserved end residues are part of each CDR3. The D gene is left open where the match is weak. Clone size is given for some rows only: seen once, a few or many times, or a class if the clone is expanded.

d_call | j_call | v_call | clone_size | cdr3_nt | cdr3_aa
. | TRBJ1-5 | TRBV12-3/TRBV12-4 | many | TGTGCCAGCAGTTTGCGGCAGGGTCATCAGCCCCAGCATTTT | CASSLRQGHQPQHF
. | TRBJ2-7 | TRBV19 | . | TGTGCCACTAGCATGGGTCTTCAGAACGAGCAGTACTTC | CATSMGLQNEQYF
. | TRBJ1-1 | TRBV29-1 | . | TGCAGCGGACTGACAGGCGGGAACACTGAAGCTTTCTTT | CSGLTGGNTEAFF
. | TRBJ2-1 | TRBV6-2/TRBV6-3 | . | TGTGCCACTCGCCGAGTGGGTGGGCTCAATGAGCAGTTCTTC | CATRRVGGLNEQFF
TRBD1 | TRBJ2-5 | TRBV12-3/TRBV12-4 | few | TGTGCCGGCTCCCCTGACAGGGGGGAGACCCAGTACTTC | CAGSPDRGETQYF
. | TRBJ2-5 | TRBV5-4 | . | TGTGCCGGCAGCGAATTTCTAGAGACCCAGTACTTC | CAGSEFLETQYF
. | TRBJ2-3 | TRBV12-3/TRBV12-4 | . | TGTGCCAGCAGTCCGAGAGACGGGACTCGCACAGATACGCAGTATTTT | CASSPRDGTRTDTQYF
TRBD2 | TRBJ2-7 | TRBV15 | . | TGTGCCACCAGCAGAGGTAGGGGACTAGCGGGATACAATGAGCAGTACTTC | CATSRGRGLAGYNEQYF
. | TRBJ1-1 | TRBV20-1 | few | TGCAGTGCGCGGACAGTCCAAAACACTGAAGCTTTCTTT | CSARTVQNTEAFF
. | TRBJ2-5 | TRBV7-9 | . | TGTGCCAGCAGCTACTACAGGGTTTTTGAGACCCAGTACTTC | CASSYYRVFETQYF
TRBD2 | TRBJ2-7 | TRBV3-1 | . | TGTGCCAGCAGCCAAGGAGGACTAGCGGGAGGGTACGAGCAGTACTTC | CASSQGGLAGGYEQYF
. | TRBJ1-5 | TRBV5-5 | . | TGTGCCAGCAGCTTATGGGGGGATCAGCCCCAGCATTTT | CASSLWGDQPQHF
TRBD1 | TRBJ1-2 | TRBV20-1 | . | TGCAGTGCTAGAGACAGGGGGCTCTACTATGGCTACACCTTC | CSARDRGLYYGYTF
. | TRBJ2-7 | TRBV20-1 | . | TGCAGTGCTAGAGTCGGACCCTACGAGCAGAACTTC | CSARVGPYEQNF
. | TRBJ1-2 | TRBV27 | . | TGTGCCAGCAGAACCGGAGGCGTTTCGGCCTCTGGCTACACCTTC | CASRTGGVSASGYTF
TRBD1 | TRBJ2-7 | TRBV25-1 | few | TGTGCCAGCAAAGGACAGGGGGCGCTGGGCGAGCAGTACTTC | CASKGQGALGEQYF
TRBD2 | TRBJ2-1 | TRBV18 | . | TGTGCCAGCTCACCAGAATCTAGCGGGAGGGCCTGCAATGAGCAGTTCTTC | CASSPESSGRACNEQFF
. | TRBJ2-7 | TRBV27 | many | TGTGCCAGCAGTTTGACAGTCAACTCCTACGAGCAGTACTTC | CASSLTVNSYEQYF
. | TRBJ2-1 | TRBV29-1 | . | TGCAGCGTTGAAGATCCGATGAGGGGTACCTACAATGAGCAGTTCTTC | CSVEDPMRGTYNEQFF
. | TRBJ2-7 | TRBV28 | . | TGTGCCAGCAGTTCAAAGCAGGACTTCCTCGAGCAGTACTTC | CASSSKQDFLEQYF
. | TRBJ2-1 | TRBV9 | . | TGTGCCAGCAGCGTAGTCGTCATCTCCTACAATGAGCAGTTCTTC | CASSVVVISYNEQFF
TRBD2 | TRBJ2-7 | TRBV29-1 | . | TGCAGCGTTGTAAGAGCGGGAGCTCCACATGAGCAGTACTTC | CSVVRAGAPHEQYF
TRBD2 | TRBJ2-1 | TRBV20-1 | . | TGCAGTGCTGGCGGGACTAGCGGGTCATATGAGCAGTTCTTC | CSAGGTSGSYEQFF
. | TRBJ2-3 | TRBV20-1 | once | TGCAGTGCTAGACCCGGCTCAGGGGACTTCACAGATACGCAGTATTTT | CSARPGSGDFTDTQYF
TRBD2 | TRBJ2-1 | TRBV6-5 | . | TGTGCCAGCAGTGACGGGGGGGCCAGTGAGCAGTTCTTC | CASSDGGASEQFF
. | TRBJ2-7 | TRBV5-6 | . | TGTGCCAGCAGCCCGGGTACAGGTAGGGGAACTCACTACGAGCAGTACTTC | CASSPGTGRGTHYEQYF
TRBD1 | TRBJ2-1 | TRBV24-1 | . | TGTGCCACCAGTGACCCGGGACAGGGGGGCCATGAGCAGTTCTTC | CATSDPGQGGHEQFF